This is a list of T cell receptor beta chains from one sample in a study of blood T cell repertoires in COVID-19. The method was immunoSEQ multiplex PCR; TCRdb's version includes in-frame clones alone and lacks a portion of them. The sample carries roughly 140,000 clones, around 89% recorded once. The sequencing sample was made of peripheral blood. These receptors all come from a woman aged 40 to 49 with acute or convalescent COVID-19. Each CDR3 is given with its conserved first and last residue. D genes are given only for firm matches. Some rows mark clone size as missing; the rest say once, few, many or name a class of expanded clone.

abundance: -; v_gene: TRBV10-1; d_gene: TRBD2; j_gene: TRBJ2-3; CDR3nt: TGCGCCAGCAGTTCGAAGACTAGCGGGGGCACAGATACGCAGTATTTT; CDR3aa: CASSSKTSGGTDTQYF
abundance: -; v_gene: TRBV15; d_gene: TRBD1; j_gene: TRBJ1-6; CDR3nt: TGTGCCACCAGCAGCGTAATCGGGACAGGGCACTATAATTCACCCCTCCACTTT; CDR3aa: CATSSVIGTGHYNSPLHF
abundance: -; v_gene: TRBV5-1; d_gene: -; j_gene: TRBJ2-1; CDR3nt: TGCGCCAGCAGCTCTGGACTGAGTCGGGCCGTCTACAATGAGCAGTTCTTC; CDR3aa: CASSSGLSRAVYNEQFF
abundance: -; v_gene: TRBV24-1; d_gene: -; j_gene: TRBJ2-1; CDR3nt: TGTGCCACCAGTGAGCCCGGGAGTCAAGACAATGAGCAGTTCTTC; CDR3aa: CATSEPGSQDNEQFF
abundance: -; v_gene: TRBV5-1; d_gene: TRBD1; j_gene: TRBJ1-1; CDR3nt: TGCGCCAGCAGCTCCAATCCGACAGGGGCAGGAACTGAAGCTTTCTTT; CDR3aa: CASSSNPTGAGTEAFF
abundance: -; v_gene: TRBV24-1; d_gene: TRBD1; j_gene: TRBJ2-7; CDR3nt: TGTGCCACCAGTGATAGCGGACAGGGGAACTACGAGCAGTACTTC; CDR3aa: CATSDSGQGNYEQYF
abundance: once; v_gene: TRBV24-1; d_gene: -; j_gene: TRBJ2-1; CDR3nt: TGTGCCACCAGTGGAATCGGGGGGCGGCTTGAGCAGTTCTTC; CDR3aa: CATSGIGGRLEQFF
abundance: -; v_gene: TRBV2; d_gene: TRBD1; j_gene: TRBJ1-1; CDR3nt: TGTGCCAGCAGCAACAACCAGATGTCAGGGGGGATGAACACTGAAGCTTTCTTT; CDR3aa: CASSNNQMSGGMNTEAFF
abundance: -; v_gene: TRBV7-3; d_gene: TRBD2; j_gene: TRBJ2-7; CDR3nt: TGTGCCAGCAGCGAAGGCCGGGGGGATTACGAGCAGTACTTC; CDR3aa: CASSEGRGDYEQYF
abundance: -; v_gene: TRBV12-3/TRBV12-4; d_gene: TRBD1; j_gene: TRBJ1-1; CDR3nt: TGTGCCAGCAGTTTCGACAGGGGCACTGAAGCTTTCTTT; CDR3aa: CASSFDRGTEAFF
abundance: -; v_gene: TRBV24-1; d_gene: -; j_gene: TRBJ1-2; CDR3nt: TGTGCCACCAGTGACCCCTTAGACAGAGAGGGCTACACCTTC; CDR3aa: CATSDPLDREGYTF
abundance: -; v_gene: TRBV18; d_gene: -; j_gene: TRBJ1-4; CDR3nt: TGTGCCAGCTCACCCGAGACAAATAATGAAAAACTGTTTTTT; CDR3aa: CASSPETNNEKLFF
abundance: -; v_gene: TRBV7-6; d_gene: TRBD1; j_gene: TRBJ1-2; CDR3nt: TGTGCCAGCAGCTCCCGGCTGAAAGGGGGCTCGTTCAATGGCTACACCTTC; CDR3aa: CASSSRLKGGSFNGYTF
abundance: -; v_gene: TRBV12-5; d_gene: TRBD2; j_gene: TRBJ2-3; CDR3nt: TGTGCTAGTGGTTTGGTATTGGCTAGCGGAGGAGATACGCAGTATTTT; CDR3aa: CASGLVLASGGDTQYF
abundance: -; v_gene: TRBV9; d_gene: TRBD2; j_gene: TRBJ2-1; CDR3nt: TGTGCCAGCAGCGTTAGAGCGGGAGGATCCGCAAAATCCTACAATGAGCAGTTCTTC; CDR3aa: CASSVRAGGSAKSYNEQFF
abundance: -; v_gene: TRBV6-5; d_gene: -; j_gene: TRBJ1-2; CDR3nt: TGTGCCTCTCGAGTAGCTAACTATGGCTACACCTTC; CDR3aa: CASRVANYGYTF
abundance: -; v_gene: TRBV5-1; d_gene: -; j_gene: TRBJ2-3; CDR3nt: TGCGCCAGCAGCTTGCGAATAGGAGGGGCGGTACCGCGGACAAGCACAGATACGCAGTATTTT; CDR3aa: CASSLRIGGAVPRTSTDTQYF
abundance: -; v_gene: TRBV4-1; d_gene: TRBD2; j_gene: TRBJ2-2; CDR3nt: TGCGCCAGCACCCATTCTATAGCGGGGGGGCCCACCGGGGAGCTGTTTTTT; CDR3aa: CASTHSIAGGPTGELFF
abundance: once; v_gene: TRBV11-2; d_gene: -; j_gene: TRBJ1-2; CDR3nt: TGTGCCAGCAGCTTAGAAGCGGATTCGTATGGCTACACCTTC; CDR3aa: CASSLEADSYGYTF
abundance: -; v_gene: TRBV19; d_gene: -; j_gene: TRBJ2-2; CDR3nt: TGTGCCAGTAGTACCGGACTGAACACCGGGGAGCTGTTTTTT; CDR3aa: CASSTGLNTGELFF
abundance: -; v_gene: TRBV24-1; d_gene: TRBD1; j_gene: TRBJ2-6; CDR3nt: TGTGCCACCAGTTTTACGGGACAGGGGCCTGGGGCCAACGTCCTGACTTTC; CDR3aa: CATSFTGQGPGANVLTF
abundance: -; v_gene: TRBV28; d_gene: TRBD1; j_gene: TRBJ2-1; CDR3nt: TGTGCCAGCATACAAGGGGGCGAGGAGCAGTTCTTC; CDR3aa: CASIQGGEEQFF
abundance: -; v_gene: TRBV6-5; d_gene: TRBD1; j_gene: TRBJ2-7; CDR3nt: TGTGCCAGCAGTTATTGGGGACAGAACTACGAGCAGTACTTC; CDR3aa: CASSYWGQNYEQYF
abundance: -; v_gene: TRBV6-5; d_gene: -; j_gene: TRBJ1-1; CDR3nt: TGTGCCAGCGCGTTCAGGGTCACTGAAGCTTTCTTT; CDR3aa: CASAFRVTEAFF
abundance: -; v_gene: TRBV30; d_gene: TRBD1; j_gene: TRBJ2-7; CDR3nt: TGTGCCTGCTCAAAAACGGGACAGGGAACCTACGAGCAGTACTTC; CDR3aa: CACSKTGQGTYEQYF
abundance: -; v_gene: TRBV4-1; d_gene: TRBD2; j_gene: TRBJ2-1; CDR3nt: TGCGCCAGCAGCCGACTAGCGGGAGTTTACAATGAGCAGTTCTTC; CDR3aa: CASSRLAGVYNEQFF
abundance: -; v_gene: TRBV2; d_gene: TRBD2; j_gene: TRBJ2-1; CDR3nt: TGTGCCAGCAGTGAAGCCGCGACTAGCCAAGCCTACAATGAGCAGTTCTTC; CDR3aa: CASSEAATSQAYNEQFF
abundance: -; v_gene: TRBV5-4; d_gene: -; j_gene: TRBJ2-3; CDR3nt: TGTGCCAGCAGCTTGCCGAAACTTAGAGATACGCAGTATTTT; CDR3aa: CASSLPKLRDTQYF
abundance: -; v_gene: TRBV27; d_gene: -; j_gene: TRBJ2-7; CDR3nt: TGTGCCAGCAGTTGGGACCGGGCTAGCGAATCTCAGTACTTC; CDR3aa: CASSWDRASESQYF
abundance: -; v_gene: TRBV28; d_gene: TRBD1; j_gene: TRBJ1-6; CDR3nt: TGTGCCAGCAGTTGGACAGGTGCCAATTCACCCCTCCACTTT; CDR3aa: CASSWTGANSPLHF
abundance: -; v_gene: TRBV19; d_gene: -; j_gene: TRBJ2-7; CDR3nt: TGTGCCAGTAGTATACCCGGGACAATAATCTACGAGCAGTACTTC; CDR3aa: CASSIPGTIIYEQYF
abundance: -; v_gene: TRBV25-1; d_gene: TRBD1; j_gene: TRBJ2-7; CDR3nt: TGTGCCAGCAAAGGAAGACAGGGGGCTGACTACGAGCAGTACTTC; CDR3aa: CASKGRQGADYEQYF
abundance: -; v_gene: TRBV25-1; d_gene: TRBD2; j_gene: TRBJ2-1; CDR3nt: TGTGCCAGCAGTTTTAGCGGGAGCTCCTACAATGAGCAGTTCTTC; CDR3aa: CASSFSGSSYNEQFF
abundance: -; v_gene: TRBV30; d_gene: -; j_gene: TRBJ1-5; CDR3nt: TGTGCCTGGAGTTCCCGGGAAACTCAGCCCCAGCATTTT; CDR3aa: CAWSSRETQPQHF
abundance: -; v_gene: TRBV12-3/TRBV12-4; d_gene: -; j_gene: TRBJ2-1; CDR3nt: TGTGCCAGCAGCCCCCGGGGGAGGAATGAGCAGTTCTTC; CDR3aa: CASSPRGRNEQFF
abundance: -; v_gene: TRBV21-1; d_gene: -; j_gene: TRBJ2-7; CDR3nt: TGTGCCAGCAGCAAATTCTCCGGGACAGACACACAGTCCGACTACGAGCAGTACTTC; CDR3aa: CASSKFSGTDTQSDYEQYF
abundance: -; v_gene: TRBV4-1; d_gene: TRBD2; j_gene: TRBJ2-7; CDR3nt: TGCGCCAGCAGCCAAGATCCGCTAGCGGGGGCCTACGAGCAGTACTTC; CDR3aa: CASSQDPLAGAYEQYF
abundance: -; v_gene: TRBV3-1/TRBV3-2; d_gene: -; j_gene: TRBJ1-1; CDR3nt: TGTGCCAGCAGCCAAGGACAGACATTGAATGCTTTCTTT; CDR3aa: CASSQGQTLNAFF
abundance: -; v_gene: TRBV9; d_gene: -; j_gene: TRBJ2-3; CDR3nt: TGTGCCAGCAGCGCACTCATCTACGGACTGGAGTCTAGCACAGATACGCAGTATTTT; CDR3aa: CASSALIYGLESSTDTQYF
abundance: -; v_gene: TRBV30; d_gene: -; j_gene: TRBJ1-5; CDR3nt: TGTGCCTGGAGTGTACAAAGCAATCAGCCCCAGCATTTT; CDR3aa: CAWSVQSNQPQHF
abundance: -; v_gene: TRBV28; d_gene: -; j_gene: TRBJ1-4; CDR3nt: TGTGCCAGCAGCGACCTGGGGGGTGCGGAAAAACTGTTTTTT; CDR3aa: CASSDLGGAEKLFF
abundance: -; v_gene: TRBV6-4; d_gene: TRBD1; j_gene: TRBJ2-6; CDR3nt: TGTGCCAGCAGCGACACAGGGGTTGGGGCCAACGTCCTGACTTTC; CDR3aa: CASSDTGVGANVLTF
abundance: -; v_gene: TRBV5-1; d_gene: -; j_gene: TRBJ1-2; CDR3nt: TGCGCCAGCAGCCCCCGAGAGGGTGGCTACACCTTC; CDR3aa: CASSPREGGYTF
abundance: once; v_gene: TRBV7-2; d_gene: -; j_gene: TRBJ2-3; CDR3nt: TGTGCCAGCAGCGGCACTAGGGATACGCAGTATTTT; CDR3aa: CASSGTRDTQYF
abundance: -; v_gene: TRBV6-5; d_gene: -; j_gene: TRBJ1-6; CDR3nt: TGTGCCAGCAGTCCCGGCCGGGAAACACCCCTCCACTTT; CDR3aa: CASSPGRETPLHF
abundance: -; v_gene: TRBV2; d_gene: -; j_gene: TRBJ2-7; CDR3nt: TGTGCCAGCAGTCATGACACAGCCTACGAGCAGTACTTC; CDR3aa: CASSHDTAYEQYF
abundance: -; v_gene: TRBV5-4; d_gene: -; j_gene: TRBJ2-5; CDR3nt: TGTGCCAGCAGCTCAGAATTGGAGACCCAGTACTTC; CDR3aa: CASSSELETQYF
abundance: -; v_gene: TRBV7-9; d_gene: -; j_gene: TRBJ2-5; CDR3nt: TGTGCCAGCAGCTTAGGTGCCAACGCGGAGACCCAGTACTTC; CDR3aa: CASSLGANAETQYF
abundance: -; v_gene: TRBV2; d_gene: -; j_gene: TRBJ1-4; CDR3nt: TGTGCCAGCAGCTTTCAGACAGCGCGAGGAGAAAAACTGTTTTTT; CDR3aa: CASSFQTARGEKLFF
abundance: -; v_gene: TRBV5-5; d_gene: -; j_gene: TRBJ2-1; CDR3nt: TGTGCCAGCAGCTTGGTAGGTCCGGAGGGGAATGAGCAGTTCTTC; CDR3aa: CASSLVGPEGNEQFF
abundance: -; v_gene: TRBV14; d_gene: -; j_gene: TRBJ2-2; CDR3nt: TGTGCCAGCAGCCAATTTGAGGGCGGGGAGCTGTTTTTT; CDR3aa: CASSQFEGGELFF
abundance: -; v_gene: TRBV7-2; d_gene: -; j_gene: TRBJ1-4; CDR3nt: TGTGCCAGTTCTCCGGGGTTGGGGGAAAAACTGTTTTTT; CDR3aa: CASSPGLGEKLFF
abundance: -; v_gene: TRBV7-9; d_gene: TRBD1; j_gene: TRBJ2-3; CDR3nt: TGTGCCAGCAGCATGACAGGGGTCGATACGCAGTATTTT; CDR3aa: CASSMTGVDTQYF